This T cell receptor beta chain was captured in a study of shared clonotypes between healthy human individuals. Overall study results and limits: Sequencing of the sorted subsets was shown by rarefaction to be incomplete despite large depth. The donor pool, a small one, limited the genetic and exposure-history diversity represented.

This clone occurred once. What it binds is not known. Pooled CD45RO+ cells and CCR7-negative CD45RA+ TemRA cells made up CD8 memory. Between the trimmed V and J ends, which lost 4 bases and 3 bases, there was a span of 7 bases. The CDR3 has 12 residues. Germline V lookup: CDR1 SGHTA, CDR2 FQGNSA. Replicate PCRs for sorted subsets used approximately 220 ng DNA; this equaled 30,000 to 35,000 T cell genomes. Here immunoSEQ multiplex PCR was the method, and the copy in TCRdb shows in-frame clones only, minus some. The repertoire includes around 95,000 clones, around two thirds of them detected once, and about 48% sits in the top ten.

The sample was memory CD8+ T cells sorted from blood. Subset given: CD45RO+ cells pooled with CCR7-negative TemRA cells. This clonotype originated in a man aged 25-45 years in good health. The V and J genes are TRBV7-2 and TRBJ2-7; no clear D. CDR3 protein: CASSWNFYEQYF. In DNA, the CDR3 is TGTGCCAGCAGCTGGAATTTCTACGAGCAGTACTTC.